Listed below are T cell receptor beta chains from one sample, sequenced in a study of CD8 T cells in ankylosing spondylitis. TCRdb re-called the 5' RACE reads with MiXCR, one entry per CDR3 protein. Here the sample spans hundreds of thousands of distinct CDR3 sequences, roughly 13% being singletons. The sequenced material came from blood, either unsorted or a sorted T cell fraction (not recorded which). All receptors come from a male donor with ankylosing spondylitis. Both conserved end residues are part of each CDR3. A D gene is named only where the DNA matches it firmly. Part of the rows lack a size; the others show once, few, many or a class for expanded clones.

clone_size d_call j_call v_call cdr3_nt cdr3_aa
. TRBD1 TRBJ2-7 TRBV12-3/TRBV12-4 TGTGCCAGCAGCCGCTGGTCAGGGCAGGGGGCTAGCGAGCAGTACTTC CASSRWSGQGASEQYF
. TRBD2 TRBJ2-1 TRBV6-1 TGTGCCAGCAGTGATTCTGGACTAGCGGGAGGGCCGGACAATGAGCAGTTCTTC CASSDSGLAGGPDNEQFF
. . TRBJ2-1 TRBV5-1 TGCGCCAGCGGTTGGAGTCGATACAATGAGCAGTTCTTC CASGWSRYNEQFF
. TRBD2 TRBJ2-2 TRBV7-8 TGTGCCAGCAGCTTCCTAGCGGGAGTGAACACCGGGGAGCTGTTTTTT CASSFLAGVNTGELFF
. . TRBJ1-1 TRBV5-1 TGCGCCAGCAGCTTGGAAGTGGGGGCGGCTTTCTTT CASSLEVGAAFF
. . TRBJ2-7 TRBV21-1 TGTGCCAGCAGCTTAAGTAGGCCCCACGAGCAGTACTTC CASSLSRPHEQYF
few TRBD1 TRBJ1-1 TRBV5-5 TGTGCCAGCAGCTTGACAGGGGTAGAGAACACTGAAGCTTTCTTT CASSLTGVENTEAFF
many . TRBJ2-5 TRBV12-3/TRBV12-4 TGTGCCAGCAGGGACGTGGGGGAGACCCAGTACTTC CASRDVGETQYF
few TRBD2 TRBJ2-2 TRBV27 TGTGCCAGCACCGCCGGGACTAGCGGGTCCGGGGAGCTGTTTTTT CASTAGTSGSGELFF
many . TRBJ2-1 TRBV11-2 TGTGCCAGCAGCTTGACAGAGGGACTTTCTAGAAATGAGCAGTTCTTC CASSLTEGLSRNEQFF
many TRBD1 TRBJ2-1 TRBV12-3/TRBV12-4 TGTGCCAGCAGACCCCGGGACAGGGGGTCCTACAATGAGCAGTTCTTC CASRPRDRGSYNEQFF
many TRBD1 TRBJ2-1 TRBV12-3/TRBV12-4 TGTGCCAGCACCCCAGGACAGGGGGCTTTAATCGTCAATGAGCAGTTCTTC CASTPGQGALIVNEQFF
. TRBD2 TRBJ2-3 TRBV20-1 TGCAGTGCTAGCCCAGCGGGAGGGCCTGGGGATACGCAGTATTTT CSASPAGGPGDTQYF
. . TRBJ1-3 TRBV4-2 TGTGCCAGCAGCCTTGAACAGAGCTCTGGAAACACCATATATTTT CASSLEQSSGNTIYF
few . TRBJ2-3 TRBV21-1 TGTGCCAGCAGCTCTTGGGACAGGGGGGTTAGCACAGATACGCAGTATTTT CASSSWDRGVSTDTQYF
many . TRBJ2-2 TRBV5-5 TGCGCCAGCAGCTTGGGCAGGACGAACACCGGGGAGCTGTTTTTT CASSLGRTNTGELFF
. . TRBJ2-7 TRBV19 TGTGCCAGTAGTATCGAACCCTACGAGCAGTACTTC CASSIEPYEQYF
. . TRBJ1-5 TRBV4-1 TGCGCCAGCAGCCAAGAGGGAGGAAAGGGCAATCAGCCCCAGCATTTT CASSQEGGKGNQPQHF
few . TRBJ2-2 TRBV3-1 TGTGCCAGCAGCCAACCGATCTCTACAGGGTACACCGGGGAGCTGTTTTTT CASSQPISTGYTGELFF
many TRBD1 TRBJ1-1 TRBV12-3/TRBV12-4 TGTGCCAGCAGTTCACAGGGAGACAGGGGGAGGTTGGACACTGAAGCTTTCTTT CASSSQGDRGRLDTEAFF
. TRBD1 TRBJ2-2 TRBV24-1 TGTGCCACCAGTGCCGTACTCAGGACAGGCGTCTTGGGCACCGGGGAGCTGTTTTTT CATSAVLRTGVLGTGELFF
few . TRBJ1-1 TRBV5-1 TGCGCCAGCAGCTGGAAGACTGAAGCTTTCTTT CASSWKTEAFF
few . TRBJ2-5 TRBV7-8 TGTGCCAGCAGCGCCGGGGGCCTTCAGGGTAGAGAGACCCAGTACTTC CASSAGGLQGRETQYF
. TRBD2 TRBJ2-1 TRBV27 TGTGCCAGCCGGAAAGCGGGAGGAGGCAATGAGCAGTTCTTC CASRKAGGGNEQFF
few TRBD1 TRBJ2-1 TRBV12-3/TRBV12-4 TGTGCCAGCAGTTTATACAGGGGGAAGGGCAATGAGCAGTTCTTC CASSLYRGKGNEQFF
. TRBD1 TRBJ2-3 TRBV12-3/TRBV12-4 TGTGCCAGCAGTCAAACAGGGGGGTTCACAGATACGCAGTATTTT CASSQTGGFTDTQYF
few . TRBJ2-1 TRBV7-8 TGTGCCAGCACCCGACCTTCCGGAGCGGACAATGAGCAGTTCTTC CASTRPSGADNEQFF
. TRBD1 TRBJ1-6 TRBV2 TGTGCCAGCAGTGTAGAAGGGACAGGTGTTCTCCACTTT CASSVEGTGVLHF
. TRBD1 TRBJ2-1 TRBV30 TGTGCCTGGAGTAGGGGGCTTGGTGAGCAGTTCTTC CAWSRGLGEQFF
. . TRBJ2-5 TRBV7-9 TGTGCCAGCAGACGCAAAGAGACCCAGTACTTC CASRRKETQYF
few . TRBJ2-2 TRBV11-2 TGTGCCAGCAGCATGGGAATCGACCGCTTGGAGCTGTTTTTT CASSMGIDRLELFF
few . TRBJ2-1 TRBV28 TGTGCCAGCACCTCGGGCGGGGAGAGGAATGAGCAGTTCTTC CASTSGGERNEQFF
many . TRBJ1-2 TRBV3-1 TGTGCCAGCAGCCAGGGTGGCAGGGCGGACGACACCTTC CASSQGGRADDTF
. TRBD2 TRBJ2-1 TRBV6-2/TRBV6-3 TGTGCCAGCAGTTACGGGACTAGCGGGAGTTATGAGCAGTTCTTC CASSYGTSGSYEQFF
few TRBD2 TRBJ2-1 TRBV18 TGTGCCAGCTCACCAAAAAAGAATAGCGGGAGGATTTCCAATGAGCAGTTCTTC CASSPKKNSGRISNEQFF
few . TRBJ2-1 TRBV5-1 TGCGCCAGCAGCTTATCAGGGAGCCGCTCCTACAATGAGCAGTTCTTC CASSLSGSRSYNEQFF
few TRBD1 TRBJ2-1 TRBV7-8 TGTGCCAGCAGCTTAGTAATGTCGTGGTCGGACAGGGGCAATGAGCAGTTCTTC CASSLVMSWSDRGNEQFF
few . TRBJ2-7 TRBV12-3/TRBV12-4 TGTGCCAGCAGGCCCGATAGCTCCTACGAGCAGTACTTC CASRPDSSYEQYF
many . TRBJ2-1 TRBV4-2 TGTGCCAGCAGCCAATGGGGCGGAGTTACCTACAATGAGCAGTTCTTC CASSQWGGVTYNEQFF
. . TRBJ1-1 TRBV7-6 TGTGCCAGCAGCTTAAGGGGTTCGAACACTGAAGCTTTCTTT CASSLRGSNTEAFF
few . TRBJ1-5 TRBV15 TGTGCCACCAGCAGAGATCAGGGCGGGCGGGAGCCCCAGCATTTT CATSRDQGGREPQHF
. . TRBJ2-2 TRBV6-4 TGTGCCAGCAGTGACCGGGAAGGTTCCGGGGAGCTGTTTTTT CASSDREGSGELFF
few TRBD2 TRBJ2-1 TRBV11-3 TGTGCCAGCAGCCGGGGGCGGGAGGATGAGCAGTTCTTC CASSRGREDEQFF
. . TRBJ2-3 TRBV7-8 TGTGCCAGCAGCCCAGGGGGGGGCAAAAGCACAGATACGCAGTATTTT CASSPGGGKSTDTQYF
. TRBD2 TRBJ2-2 TRBV14 TGTGCCAGCAGCCAAGGAGCGGGAGGTCCCGGGGAGCTGTTTTTT CASSQGAGGPGELFF
few TRBD2 TRBJ2-1 TRBV6-5 TGTGCCAGCAGTTGCCGCCTAGCGGGCAATGAGCAGTTCTTC CASSCRLAGNEQFF
. . TRBJ1-5 TRBV18 TGTGCCAGCTCAAAGGAGGGGCGCAATCAGCCCCAGCATTTT CASSKEGRNQPQHF
many TRBD1 TRBJ1-4 TRBV29-1 TGCAGCGTCCACACAGGGGACAGTGAAAAACTGTTTTTT CSVHTGDSEKLFF
. . TRBJ2-7 TRBV2 TGTGCCAGCAGTGAGAGGACTCACTACGAGCAGTACTTC CASSERTHYEQYF
. . TRBJ1-2 TRBV4-2 TGTGCCAGCAGCCCCTCTCGGACTCTCTATGGCTACACCTTC CASSPSRTLYGYTF
few . TRBJ1-2 TRBV18 TGTGCCAGCTCACCACCGGTCAATCGGGATTATGGCTACACCTTC CASSPPVNRDYGYTF
. . TRBJ2-2 TRBV20-1 TGCAGTGCTAGAGCATCGTACACCGGGGAGCTGTTTTTT CSARASYTGELFF
few TRBD2 TRBJ2-5 TRBV29-1 TGCAGCGGTTCCGGGACTAGCGGGCCCCAAGAGACCCAGTACTTC CSGSGTSGPQETQYF
. . TRBJ2-3 TRBV20-1 TGCAGTGCTGCAGGAGCGGTCCCCAATTCCCCTAGTTCCTCTAGCACAGATACGCAGTATTTT CSAAGAVPNSPSSSSTDTQYF
. . TRBJ1-3 TRBV30 TGTGCCTGGAGTGTAACGATTGGAAACACCATATATTTT CAWSVTIGNTIYF